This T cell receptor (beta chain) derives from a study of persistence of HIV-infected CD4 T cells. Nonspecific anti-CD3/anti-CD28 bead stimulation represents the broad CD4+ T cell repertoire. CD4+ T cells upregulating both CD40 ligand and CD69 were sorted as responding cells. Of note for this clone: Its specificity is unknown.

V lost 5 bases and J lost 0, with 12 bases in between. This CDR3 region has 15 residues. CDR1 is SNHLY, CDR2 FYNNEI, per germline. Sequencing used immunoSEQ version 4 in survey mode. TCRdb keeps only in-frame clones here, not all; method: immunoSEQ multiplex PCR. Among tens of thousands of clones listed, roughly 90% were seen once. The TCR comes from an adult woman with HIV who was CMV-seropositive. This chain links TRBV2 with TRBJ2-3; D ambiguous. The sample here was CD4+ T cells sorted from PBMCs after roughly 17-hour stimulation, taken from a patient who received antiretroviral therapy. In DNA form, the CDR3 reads TGTGCCAGCAGTCCCCGCGACTCCAGCACAGATACGCAGTATTTT. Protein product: CASSPRDSSTDTQYF.